What follows are 20 T cell receptor beta chains derived from one specimen sequenced in a study of blood T cells in healthy people across ages. The authors ran a second PCR of roughly 6 to 12 cycles using a sample-barcoded 5' primer and a J-beta primer mix. A single record per CDR3 protein comes from TCRdb applying MiXCR to the 5' RACE reads. This table has about 680,000 distinct CDR3 sequences, approximately 49% appearing once. Sequencing was performed on blood. The source of these receptors is a woman aged 60-75 years in good health.

This chain connects TRBV20-1 to TRBJ2-7; TRBD2 agrees at 8 bases. Germline CDR1 reads DFQATT; CDR2 reads SNEGSKA (reference sequence). After removal of 0 bases from V and 0 bases from J, the junction contained 7 bases not matched to a gene. The CDR3 runs 16 residues. The CDR3 loop reads CSARDMGTSGSYEQYF. The CDR3 nucleotides read TGCAGTGCTAGAGATATGGGAACTAGCGGCTCCTACGAGCAGTACTTC.

The rearrangement links TRBV3-1 to TRBJ2-1, with 9 bases lining up with TRBD1. CDR1 and CDR2 (germline): LGHDT, YNNKEL (reference sequence). J lost 10 bases, V lost 8 bases, and 9 bases had no gene match. CDR3 length equals 13 residues. The CDR3 nucleotides are TGTGCCAGCGCACAGGGGGCTTCCGGAGAGCAGTTCTTC. It is translated as CASAQGASGEQFF.

This clonotype showed up just a few times. V usage is TRBV6-2 or TRBV6-3 and J usage is TRBJ1-2; a weak D match, TRBD1 (6 bases). CDR1 is MNHEY, CDR2 SVGEGT, per germline. V lost 8 bases, J lost 7 bases, and 17 bases lay in between. The CDR3 runs 13 residues. This CDR3 reads CASHKTGLGGYTF. CDR3 coding DNA: TGTGCCAGCCATAAAACAGGGCTTGGTGGCTACACCTTC.

The V gene is TRBV20-1, the J gene TRBJ1-5; D ambiguous. Germline CDR1 and CDR2: DFQATT and SNEGSKA (reference sequence). Deletions cut 7 bases from V and 3 bases from J, with 10 bases between. The CDR3 length is 12 residues. The CDR3 loop is CSVKNNNQPQHF. The CDR3 DNA reads as TGCAGTGTAAAAAACAACAATCAGCCCCAGCATTTT.

The chain employs TRBV29-1 and TRBJ1-3; the D gene is possibly TRBD1 (5 bases). In germline, CDR1 is SQVTM, CDR2 ANQGSEA. The ends were cut back, 3 bases at V and 4 bases at J, with 10 bases in the middle. The CDR3 totals 13 residues. The CDR3 DNA follows: TGCAGCGTTGATGAGGGGAACGGAAACACCATATATTTT. Translated, it gives CSVDEGNGNTIYF.

A note on this clonotype: Being one base from a much bigger clone, this may be a read error. The chain carries TRBV7-2 and TRBJ2-1; D unresolved. CDR3 length: 16 amino acids. Germline V gene lookup returns CDR1 SGHTA and CDR2 FQGNSA. CDR3 nucleotides: TGTGCCAGCAGCCCGTCCCGGGCAGGCTCCTACAATGAGCAGTTATTC. This sequence encodes CASSPSRAGSYNEQLF.

This clonotype was detected a few times. The chain recombines TRBV10-3 with TRBJ2-7; 7 bases match TRBD2. The J call is doubtful: the DNA matches TRBJ2-4 better. Looked up from germline, CDR1 is ENHRY and CDR2 is SYGVKD. The CDR3 is made up of 16 amino acids. The CDR3 DNA sequence: TGTGCCATCAGTGAGTCTGTTAGCGGGCCGGAAAACATTCAGTACTTC. Translating it yields CAISESVSGPENIQYF.

This clonotype was picked up a small number of times. This chain links TRBV4-2 with TRBJ1-4; weak D call: TRBD1 (6 bases). There are 14 residues in the CDR3. Trimming removed 1 base from V and 4 bases from J, with 7 bases in between. Germline CDR1 and CDR2: LGHNA and YNFKEQ. DNA of the CDR3: TGTGCCAGCAGCCAAGCAGGGGATAATGAAAAACTGTTTTTT. It specifies CASSQAGDNEKLFF.

The V call is TRBV2, the J call TRBJ2-2; D remains ambiguous. The V end was cut by 2 bases, the J end by 2 bases, with 3 bases between. Germline V gene data show CDR1 as SNHLY and CDR2 as FYNNEI. This CDR3 comprises 13 residues. This CDR3 reads CASSEQNTGELFF. Written as DNA, the CDR3 is TGTGCCAGCAGTGAACAAAACACCGGGGAGCTGTTTTTT.

This clonotype was found a few times. The chain is built from TRBV6-2 or TRBV6-3 and TRBJ2-1; D not certain. This CDR3 has 12 residues. V was cut by 5 bases and J by 8 bases, with 10 bases left in between. Germline V gene lookup returns CDR1 MNHEY and CDR2 SVGEGT. The CDR3 protein is CASSDPTDEQFF. DNA of the CDR3: TGTGCCAGCAGTGACCCAACCGATGAGCAGTTCTTC.

V and J are TRBV7-2 and TRBJ2-3; 8 bases fit TRBD1. Germline V lookup: CDR1 SGHTA, CDR2 FQGNSA. The CDR3 is 15 amino acids. V trimming: 3 bases; J trimming: 5 bases; junction bases outside the gene matches: 7. DNA for the CDR3: TGTGCCAGCAGCTTGGTTCGACAGGGGAAAGATACGCAGTATTTT. As protein: CASSLVRQGKDTQYF.

This chain joins TRBV9 and TRBJ2-3, with 7 bases fitting TRBD1. The CDR3 sequence is 14 residues long. Per the germline V gene, CDR1 is SGDLS and CDR2 is YYNGEE. J lost 3 bases, V lost 4 bases, and 5 bases had no gene match. CDR3 sequence: CASSIFRGTDTQYF. Here the CDR3 DNA reads TGTGCCAGCAGCATCTTCAGGGGGACAGATACGCAGTATTTT.

This sequence joins TRBV7-2 and TRBJ2-3; the match to TRBD2 covers 12 bases. V shed 2 bases, J shed 1 base, and the junction held 7 bases outside the gene matches. The length of the CDR3 is 18 residues. CDR1 is SGHTA, CDR2 FQGNSA, per germline. CDR3 amino acids: CASSLKLAGGPRTDTQYF. CDR3 bases: TGTGCCAGCAGCTTAAAGCTAGCGGGAGGGCCACGCACAGATACGCAGTATTTT.

V gene TRBV3-1 combines with J gene TRBJ2-2, with TRBD2 identical over 9 bases. CDR1 and CDR2 from the germline V gene are LGHDT and YNNKEL (reference sequence). Trimming at V came to 5 bases and at J to 5 bases, leaving 3 bases not matched to a gene. This CDR3 region has 14 residues. This chain's CDR3 is CASSFGLATGELFF. The CDR3 bases are TGTGCCAGCAGCTTCGGACTAGCGACCGGGGAGCTGTTTTTT.

This clonotype was detected a few times. This chain uses TRBV20-1 with TRBJ2-4; TRBD1 might be the D (5 bases). The CDR3 is 14 amino acids. CDR1 and CDR2 from the germline V gene are DFQATT and SNEGSKA (reference sequence). V was cut by 0 bases and J by 8 bases, with 14 bases left in between. The CDR3 region is CSARDLRAQDIQYF. The CDR3 DNA sequence: TGCAGTGCTAGAGATTTGCGCGCACAGGACATTCAGTACTTC.

Worth noting for this clonotype: One end of the junction does not line up with germline, which may come from a read error. The chain employs TRBV20-1 and TRBJ1-6; D gene ambiguous. Germline assignment: CDR1 DFQATT and CDR2 SNEGSKA (reference sequence). The CDR3 runs 15 residues. The CDR3 DNA is TGCAGTGCCAGAGACGTCGGGTCAGGAAATTCACCCCTCCACTTT. Protein: CSARDVGSGNSPLHF.

The CDR3 region is CASSDAPGGENSEQFF. CDR3 in DNA: TGTGCCAGCAGTGATGCCCCGGGGGGGGAGAACAGTGAGCAGTTCTTC. V usage is TRBV25-1 and J usage is TRBJ2-1, with TRBD2 matching over 8 bases. The CDR3 is made up of 16 amino acids. V lost 3 bases and J lost 9; bases outside the gene matches: 13. Germline CDR1 reads MGHDK; CDR2 reads SYGVNS. Complete variable domain (other parts from reference TRBV25-1 and TRBJ2-1): EADIYQTPRYLVIGTGKKITLECSQTMGHDKMYWYQQDPGMELHLIHYSYGVNSTEKGDLSSESTVSRIRTEHFPLTLESARPSHTSQYLCASSDAPGGENSEQFFGPGTRLTVL.

V and J are TRBV15 and TRBJ2-1, with TRBD1 matching over 7 bases. Germline-derived CDR1 and CDR2 are LNHNV and YYDKDF (reference sequence). The V gene end was trimmed by 0 bases and the J gene end by 2 bases; junction bases not matched to a gene: 4. The CDR3 is 16 amino acids. The CDR3 is CATSRDRTGTYNEQFF. CDR3 sequence (DNA): TGTGCCACCAGCAGAGATCGGACAGGAACCTACAATGAGCAGTTCTTC.

A single count supports this clonotype. The gene calls are TRBV2 and TRBJ1-6; perhaps TRBD1 as D (5 bases). V dropped 3 bases and J dropped 5 bases, with 11 bases sitting between them. Per germline, CDR1 SNHLY and CDR2 FYNNEI. This CDR3 has 15 residues. CDR3 DNA sequence: TGTGCCAGCAGTGATCAAGGGGCCCATAATTCACCCCTCCACTTT. Translated, it gives CASSDQGAHNSPLHF.

V usage is TRBV20-1 and J usage is TRBJ2-5; TRBD2 is a possible D gene (6 bases). The germline V and J ends were trimmed by 2 bases and 4 bases, with 8 bases remaining between them. The CDR3 extends over 12 amino acids. Germline CDR1 is DFQATT and CDR2 is SNEGSKA (reference sequence). For the CDR3, the DNA is TGCAGTGCTAGACCTAGCGTAGAGACCCAGTACTTC. This translates into CSARPSVETQYF.